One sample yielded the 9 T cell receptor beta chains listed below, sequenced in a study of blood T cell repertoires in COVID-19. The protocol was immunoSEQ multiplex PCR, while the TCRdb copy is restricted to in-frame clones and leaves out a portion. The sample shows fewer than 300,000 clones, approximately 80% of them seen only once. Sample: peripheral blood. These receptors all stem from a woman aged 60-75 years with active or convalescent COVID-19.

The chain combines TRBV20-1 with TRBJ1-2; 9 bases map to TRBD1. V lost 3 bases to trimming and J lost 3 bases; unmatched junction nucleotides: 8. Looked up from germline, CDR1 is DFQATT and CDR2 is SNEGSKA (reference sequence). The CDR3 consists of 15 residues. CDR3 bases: TGCAGTGCTAGTCTGGGACAGGGACGGGACTATGGCTACACCTTC. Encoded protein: CSASLGQGRDYGYTF.

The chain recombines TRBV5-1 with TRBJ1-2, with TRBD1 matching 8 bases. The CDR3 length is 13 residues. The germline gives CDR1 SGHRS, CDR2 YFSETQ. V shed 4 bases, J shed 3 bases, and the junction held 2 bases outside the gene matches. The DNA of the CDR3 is TGCGCCAGCAGCGTGGACAGGGACTATGGCTACACCTTC. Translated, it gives CASSVDRDYGYTF.

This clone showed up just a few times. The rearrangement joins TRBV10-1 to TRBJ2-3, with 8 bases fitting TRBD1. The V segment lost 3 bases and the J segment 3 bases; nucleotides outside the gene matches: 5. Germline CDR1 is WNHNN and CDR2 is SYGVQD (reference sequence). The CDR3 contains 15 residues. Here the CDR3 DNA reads TGCGCCAGCAGTGACCCAGGGGGCTGGACAGATACGCAGTATTTT. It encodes CASSDPGGWTDTQYF.

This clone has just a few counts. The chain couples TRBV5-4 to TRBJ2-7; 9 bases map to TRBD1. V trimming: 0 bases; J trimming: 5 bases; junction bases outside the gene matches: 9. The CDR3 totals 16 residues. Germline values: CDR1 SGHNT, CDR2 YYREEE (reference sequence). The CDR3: CASSLGGWGQGHEQYF. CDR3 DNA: TGTGCCAGCAGCTTGGGAGGGTGGGGACAGGGCCACGAGCAGTACTTC.

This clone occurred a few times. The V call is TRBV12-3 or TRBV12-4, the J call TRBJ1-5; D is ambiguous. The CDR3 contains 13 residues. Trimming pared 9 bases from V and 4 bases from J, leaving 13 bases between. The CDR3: CASGRSLNQPQHF. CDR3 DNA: TGTGCCAGTGGTAGATCTTTAAATCAGCCCCAGCATTTT.

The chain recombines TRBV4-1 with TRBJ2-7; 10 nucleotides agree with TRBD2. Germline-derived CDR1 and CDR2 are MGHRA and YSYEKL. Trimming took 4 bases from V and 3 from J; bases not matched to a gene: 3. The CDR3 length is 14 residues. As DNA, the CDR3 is TGCGCCAGCAGCCGACTAGCGGGTCTCTACGAGCAGTACTTC. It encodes CASSRLAGLYEQYF.

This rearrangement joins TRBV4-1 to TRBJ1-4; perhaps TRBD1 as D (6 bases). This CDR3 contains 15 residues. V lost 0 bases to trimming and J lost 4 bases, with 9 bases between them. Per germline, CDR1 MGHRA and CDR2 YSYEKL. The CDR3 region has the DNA TGCGCCAGCAGCCAAGATTGGGGGCTTAATGAAAAACTGTTTTTT. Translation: CASSQDWGLNEKLFF.

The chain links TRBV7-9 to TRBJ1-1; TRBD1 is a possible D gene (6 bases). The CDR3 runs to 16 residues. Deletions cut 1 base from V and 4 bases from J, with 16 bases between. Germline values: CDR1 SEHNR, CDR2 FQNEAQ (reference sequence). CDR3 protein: CASSLGPGRGGTEAFF. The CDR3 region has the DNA TGTGCCAGCAGCTTAGGGCCAGGTAGGGGGGGCACTGAAGCTTTCTTT.

The CDR3 DNA follows: TGTGCCAGCAGTGACAGGGTGGGGAACACTGAAGCTTTCTTT. This encodes CASSDRVGNTEAFF. The chain has TRBV6-1 and TRBJ1-1, with D tentatively TRBD1 (5 bases). The germline V and J ends were trimmed by 3 bases and 1 base, with 9 bases remaining between them. This CDR3 comprises 14 residues. Per the germline V gene, CDR1 is MNHNS and CDR2 is SASEGT.